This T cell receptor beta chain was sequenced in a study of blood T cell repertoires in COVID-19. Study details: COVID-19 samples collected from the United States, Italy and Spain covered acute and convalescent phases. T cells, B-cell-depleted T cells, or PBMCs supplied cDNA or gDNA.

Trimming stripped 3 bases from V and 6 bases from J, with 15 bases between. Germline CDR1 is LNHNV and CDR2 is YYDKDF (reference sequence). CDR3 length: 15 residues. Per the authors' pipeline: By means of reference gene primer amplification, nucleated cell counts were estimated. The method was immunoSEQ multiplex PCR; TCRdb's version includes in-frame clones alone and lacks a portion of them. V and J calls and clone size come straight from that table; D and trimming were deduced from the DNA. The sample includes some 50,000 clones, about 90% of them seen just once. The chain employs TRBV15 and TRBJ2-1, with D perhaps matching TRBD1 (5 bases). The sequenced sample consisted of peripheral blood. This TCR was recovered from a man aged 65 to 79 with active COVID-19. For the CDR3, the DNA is TGTGCCACCAGCAGGACAGCGACTTTTGGCAATGAGCAGTTCTTC. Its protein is CATSRTATFGNEQFF.